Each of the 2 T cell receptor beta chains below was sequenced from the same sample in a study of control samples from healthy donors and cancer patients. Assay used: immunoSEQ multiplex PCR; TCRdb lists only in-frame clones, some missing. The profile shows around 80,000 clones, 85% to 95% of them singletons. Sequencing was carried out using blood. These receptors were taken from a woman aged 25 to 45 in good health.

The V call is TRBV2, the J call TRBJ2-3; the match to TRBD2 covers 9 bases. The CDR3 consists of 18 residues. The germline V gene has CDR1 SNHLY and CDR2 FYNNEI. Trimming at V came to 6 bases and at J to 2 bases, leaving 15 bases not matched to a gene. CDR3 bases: TGTGCCAGCAGCGTCCCGAAACGTAGCGGGGGATACACAGATACGCAGTATTTT. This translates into CASSVPKRSGGYTDTQYF.

CDR3: CASSLFQGLPGELFF. CDR3 sequence (DNA): TGTGCCAGCAGCTTATTTCAGGGGTTACCCGGGGAGCTGTTTTTT. The V gene is TRBV11-3, the J gene TRBJ2-2; D possibly corresponds to TRBD1 (6 bases). V was shortened by 2 bases and J by 6 bases, with 13 bases between the two germline ends. Germline-derived CDR1 and CDR2 are SGHNT and YENEEA. This CDR3 is 15 amino acids long.